This is a list of T cell receptor beta chains from one sample in a study of T cells in Graves' hyperthyroidism and ophthalmopathy. Each CDR3 protein is one row after TCRdb ran MiXCR on the multiplex PCR reads. The sample lists roughly 500,000 distinct CDR3 sequences, roughly 45% occurring once. Material: peripheral blood or thyroid tissue (not recorded which). These receptors came from an adult woman with Graves' disease, either hyperthyroidism or ophthalmopathy (not recorded which). Each CDR3 is given with its conserved first and last residue. A D gene is named only where the DNA matches it firmly. Size values are once, few and many counts, or a class for expanded clones, and some rows have none.

abundance,j_gene,v_gene,d_gene,len,CDR3aa,CDR3nt
many,TRBJ1-1,TRBV4-1,.,14,CASDNYQGNTEAFF,TGCGCCAGTGACAACTACCAAGGGAACACTGAAGCTTTCTTT
few,TRBJ1-1,TRBV29-1,TRBD1,11,CSVLQGAEAFF,TGCAGCGTGTTGCAGGGGGCTGAAGCTTTCTTT
many,TRBJ1-5,TRBV6-6,.,11,CASSNNQPQHF,TGTGCCAGCAGTAACAATCAGCCCCAGCATTTT
few,TRBJ1-4,TRBV28,TRBD1,15,CASSLLDRVNEKLFF,TGTGCCAGCAGTCTACTGGACAGGGTGAATGAAAAACTGTTTTTT
.,TRBJ2-7,TRBV7-2,TRBD1,12,CASSSYRDRRVF,TGTGCCAGCAGCTCATATCGGGACAGGAGGGTTTTC
.,TRBJ2-7,TRBV6-2/TRBV6-3,TRBD2,14,CASRPQRDPYEQYF,TGTGCCAGCAGACCCCAGCGGGACCCCTACGAGCAGTACTTC
many,TRBJ2-5,TRBV7-2,TRBD1,16,CASSPHIGTGLETQYF,TGTGCCAGCAGCCCGCATATAGGGACAGGGCTAGAGACCCAGTACTTC
once,TRBJ1-6,TRBV2,.,16,CASKEQFSSYNSPLHF,TGTGCCAGCAAAGAACAGTTTAGCTCCTATAATTCACCCCTCCACTTT
.,TRBJ1-1,TRBV12-3/TRBV12-4,.,14,CASSPQGRFTEAFF,TGTGCCAGCAGTCCGCAGGGTAGGTTCACTGAAGCTTTCTTT
few,TRBJ1-4,TRBV15,.,14,CATSRGFDGEKLFF,TGTGCCACCAGCAGAGGTTTTGATGGTGAAAAACTGTTTTTT
.,TRBJ2-3,TRBV12-3/TRBV12-4,TRBD2,15,CASSWTSGKTDTQYF,TGTGCCAGCAGTTGGACTAGCGGGAAGACAGATACGCAGTATTTT
many,TRBJ1-5,TRBV20-1,.,14,CSAREVYPDQPQHF,TGCAGTGCTAGAGAAGTATACCCAGATCAGCCCCAGCATTTT
many,TRBJ1-6,TRBV30,.,13,CAWSVLGNSPLHF,TGTGCCTGGAGTGTACTAGGGAATTCACCCCTCCACTTT
many,TRBJ1-1,TRBV7-2,.,15,CASSLAPGEHTEAFF,TGTGCCAGCAGCTTAGCCCCAGGAGAGCACACTGAAGCTTTCTTT
many,TRBJ2-5,TRBV20-1,.,13,CSAQALHLETQYF,TGCAGTGCTCAAGCTCTACACTTGGAGACCCAGTACTTC
.,TRBJ2-7,TRBV18,TRBD2,14,CASHQRGGPGRQYF,TGTGCCAGCCACCAACGGGGAGGGCCAGGCCGGCAGTACTTC
many,TRBJ1-1,TRBV10-3,TRBD1,14,CAISHRGQNTEAFF,TGTGCCATCAGCCACAGGGGACAGAACACTGAAGCTTTCTTT
.,TRBJ1-2,TRBV7-3,TRBD1,15,CASSIDRVGSYGYTF,TGTGCCAGCAGCATCGACAGGGTAGGGTCCTATGGCTACACCTTC
.,TRBJ1-3,TRBV25-1,.,14,CASSESGRGNTIYF,TGTGCCAGCAGTGAATCAGGGCGAGGAAACACCATATATTTT
.,TRBJ1-2,TRBV15,TRBD1,15,CATSSLDRGPYGYTF,TGTGCCACCAGCAGCTTGGACAGGGGACCTTATGGCTACACCTTC
.,TRBJ1-1,TRBV5-1,TRBD1,15,CASSRGDSQNTEAFF,TGCGCCAGCAGCCGAGGGGACAGCCAGAACACTGAAGCTTTCTTT
few,TRBJ2-3,TRBV29-1,TRBD2,14,CSVALAGSTDTQYF,TGCAGCGTCGCACTAGCGGGGAGCACAGATACGCAGTATTTT
many,TRBJ2-2,TRBV12-3/TRBV12-4,.,12,CASSPPAGELFF,TGTGCCAGCAGTCCCCCTGCCGGGGAGCTGTTTTTT
.,TRBJ1-4,TRBV2,TRBD1,14,CASSAGQVNEKLFF,TGTGCCAGCAGCGCGGGACAGGTTAATGAAAAACTGTTTTTT
few,TRBJ2-2,TRBV7-2,.,16,CASSPYPKTLPGELFF,TGTGCCAGCAGCCCTTACCCAAAGACCCTTCCCGGGGAGCTGTTTTTT
many,TRBJ1-5,TRBV12-3/TRBV12-4,.,14,CASSPGTDNQPQHF,TGTGCCAGCAGTCCCGGCACCGACAATCAGCCCCAGCATTTT
.,TRBJ2-5,TRBV10-3,TRBD2,16,CAISARRGSYQETQYF,TGTGCCATCAGTGCGAGGCGGGGGTCTTACCAAGAGACCCAGTACTTC
.,TRBJ2-5,TRBV7-8,TRBD2,15,CASSLVASGSGTQYF,TGTGCCAGCAGCTTAGTGGCTAGCGGGAGTGGGACCCAGTACTTC
many,TRBJ2-2,TRBV10-3,.,13,CAISDFTTGELFF,TGTGCCATCAGTGATTTCACCACCGGGGAGCTGTTTTTT
.,TRBJ1-5,TRBV20-1,.,14,CSARDEGGQQPQHF,TGCAGTGCTAGAGATGAAGGGGGTCAGCAGCCCCAGCATTTT
once,TRBJ2-7,TRBV7-9,TRBD2,16,CASSHPWGTSVYEQYF,TGCGCCAGCAGCCATCCTTGGGGGACTAGCGTCTACGAGCAGTACTTC
.,TRBJ2-2,TRBV2,.,15,CATARGSGYTGELFF,TGTGCCACAGCAAGGGGTTCCGGGTACACCGGGGAGCTGTTTTTT
.,TRBJ2-7,TRBV7-9,.,14,CASSSWTFSYEQYF,TGTGCCAGCAGTTCCTGGACGTTCTCCTACGAGCAGTACTTC
many,TRBJ2-5,TRBV6-5,.,16,CAITRGSGLIQETQYF,TGTGCCATCACTCGTGGGTCGGGACTGATCCAAGAGACCCAGTACTTC
.,TRBJ2-5,TRBV12-3/TRBV12-4,TRBD2,12,CASSLGGRAQYF,TGTGCCAGCAGTTTAGGAGGGAGGGCGCAGTACTTC
.,TRBJ1-1,TRBV7-2,.,13,CASSTSLWAEAFF,TGTGCCAGCAGCACCAGCCTTTGGGCTGAAGCTTTCTTT
.,TRBJ2-7,TRBV28,.,14,CASSSGSRSYEQYF,TGTGCCAGCAGTTCGGGGTCACGGTCCTACGAGCAGTACTTC
.,TRBJ1-1,TRBV28,.,13,CASATPEDTEAFF,TGTGCCAGCGCCACCCCGGAGGACACTGAAGCTTTCTTT
many,TRBJ1-2,TRBV20-1,.,11,CSARAGDGYTF,TGCAGTGCTAGGGCAGGCGATGGCTACACCTTC
.,TRBJ1-5,TRBV29-1,.,12,CSVGASGRNEHF,TGCAGCGTGGGGGCTAGCGGGAGGAACGAGCATTTT
many,TRBJ1-2,TRBV20-1,.,13,CSAREGTSYGYTF,TGCAGTGCTAGAGAGGGGACGAGCTATGGCTACACCTTC
.,TRBJ2-5,TRBV19,.,14,CASGATSSQETQYF,TGTGCCAGTGGAGCCACTAGCAGCCAAGAGACCCAGTACTTC
many,TRBJ1-4,TRBV2,.,15,CASSERAGLNEKLFF,TGTGCCAGCAGTGAAAGGGCAGGGTTAAATGAAAAACTGTTTTTT
few,TRBJ2-5,TRBV28,.,16,CASSAPDGGGQETQYF,TGTGCCAGCAGTGCACCTGACGGGGGAGGACAAGAGACCCAGTACTTC
.,TRBJ2-7,TRBV20-1,.,14,CSAWVTGRSYEQYF,TGCAGTGCATGGGTGACAGGGAGGTCCTACGAGCAGTACTTC
.,TRBJ2-7,TRBV7-9,TRBD1,13,CASSAGTGDEQYF,TGTGCCAGCAGTGCCGGAACAGGGGACGAGCAGTACTTC